The T cell receptor (beta chain) under discussion was sequenced for a study of T cell repertoires in cytomegalovirus infection. Points from the study as a whole: In two of eight donors, the top clonotype was HLA-C-restricted CMV-specific.

Concerning this clonotype itself: The antigen is unknown.

TCRdb processed the reads anew with MiXCR; each CDR3 protein has one entry. The table records roughly 130,000 distinct CDR3 sequences, 7% to 9.5% of them present only once. Trimming left V 0 bases short and J 1 base short, with 12 bases between. Germline CDR1 DFQATT, CDR2 SNEGSKA (reference sequence). This CDR3 is 15 amino acids long. Sequencing used PBMCs. The source is a human donor in good health (CMV status not recorded). Some clones in this sample may be carry-over from other donors' samples. The rearrangement uses TRBV20-1 and TRBJ2-5; D ambiguous. This CDR3 reads CSARDPIGPQETQYF. The CDR3 DNA is TGCAGTGCTAGAGATCCAATAGGACCCCAAGAGACCCAGTACTTC.